This note documents a single T cell receptor beta chain sequence. Its antigen specificity is not known. No much larger clone is present one base from it, and per-base qualities are unavailable. The data were obtained in a study of shared clonotypes between healthy human individuals (dated by TCRdb to about 2020). Regarding the study in general: A few men and two women, aged 18 to 49 years, made up the cohort. For each donor, CD4 naive and CD4 memory were each run on three plates, CD8 naive on two plates, and CD8 memory on one plate. Blood TCR repertoires of five healthy adults were deeply sequenced to estimate repertoire size and the extent of clonotype sharing between individuals. To increase sequencing depth and limit assay-specific biases, TCR repertoire library preparation and sequencing were carried out by different laboratories using diverse techniques. Between about 0.8 and 8.9 billion PBMCs per donor were obtained by leukapheresis.

Using the deep immunoSEQ assay, multiplex PCR amplified TCR CDR3 regions from genomic DNA. Extracted genomic DNA from each cell subset was spread evenly across all wells of several immunoSEQ 96-well plates, with each plate serving as a replicate. For sorted subsets, approximately 190 ng genomic DNA, equal to tens of thousands of T cell genomes, was loaded into each replicate PCR. Purified libraries were measured with a Qubit 3.0 fluorometer, size-checked on a Bioanalyzer 2100, and measured again with the KAPA Library Quantification kit. Every immunoSEQ 96-well plate was sequenced on a separate single-read 150-cycle Illumina NextSeq 550 flow cell. As for the authors' bioinformatics: The immunoSEQ output contained only junctional sequences without quality scores, so filtering could not match that applied to full-length reads. Sequences were annotated with PyIR, a Python wrapper for IgBLAST v1.9, using IMGT germline references to assign V/J genes and CDR3. Any read was removed if the V/J assignment was weak (E-value above 1e-6), the CDR3 was missing, or the read contained stop codons, out-of-frame junctions, or ambiguous translated residues. V3J clonotypes were defined as sequences sharing the same inferred V gene, J gene, and CDR3 amino acid sequence. Percentage overlap between repertoires was computed as shared unique clonotypes divided by the size of the smaller repertoire. RTK rarefaction, the Chao1 estimator, and Recon v2.1 estimates of unobserved clonotypes were used to assess repertoire richness. Generation probabilities for all TCRbeta clonotypes obtained by the gDNA method from a handful of donors were computed using OLGA. TCRdb re-hosts the immuneACCESS table, in-frame sequences only. Its copies lack some clones; in the studies checked, an unresolved V gene accounts for under half of them, and the cause for the rest is not known. V and J calls and clone size follow that table, whereas D and trimming were derived from the DNA. This sample holds some 2,500,000 clones; under 95% were observed only once. Of the sample, 0.3% to 0.4% is held by the ten largest clones.

General study outcomes and caveats: Rarefaction of sorted-subset datasets indicated incomplete sequencing despite the large sequencing depth. Estimated clonotype richness was generally larger for naive than for memory subsets. Sharing across several donors was observed for about 5% of naive CD4, under 4% of naive CD8, 2% to 2.5% of memory CD4, and roughly 0.4% of memory CD8 clonotypes. Only blood was sampled, and tissue TCR repertoires likely differ from those in blood. Compared with non-shared clonotypes, the clonotypes found in all four sorted-subset donors had higher generation probabilities. Pairwise subsampling led to the expectation that sequencing depth would affect the degree of clonotype sharing among donors. Because the study included only a small number of donors, the genetic and exposure-history diversity represented was limited.

At the junction V is shortened by 4 bases and J by 0 bases; bases outside the gene matches: 20. Counted from cysteine to phenylalanine, this CDR3 has 21 amino acids. The only DNA kept is the CDR3, 63 bases in frame from the first base. Reading the germline V gene gives CDR1 SGDLS and CDR2 YYNGEE. The donors were healthy, HIV-negative adults with no recently reported acute infections or vaccinations. Every donor was a Caucasian adult residing in Nashville, Tennessee, USA. CD4+ T cells were enriched by magnetic negative selection, after which naive cells were positively selected on CD45RA and the negative fraction was taken as the memory subset. Blood was obtained by leukapheresis, after which PBMCs were separated by Ficoll-Histopaque density gradient centrifugation and cryopreserved in liquid nitrogen vapor phase. Purity and quantity of every magnetically sorted T cell population were checked by analytical flow cytometry. Each sorted fraction had its genomic DNA isolated and then quantified by UV absorbance on a Nanodrop 2000c.

Recombination joined TRBV9 with TRBJ2-1; TRBD2 lines up with 9 middle nucleotides. The source material was naive CD4+ T cells from PBMCs. Read against the paper, the sample's cell subset or site label means: CD45RA+ positively selected. The clonotype originates from a man in his late teens or twenties in good health. Some clones in this sample may be carry-over from other donors' samples. The nucleotide sequence reads as follows: TGTGCCAGCAGCCCGTCCCCGCGGACTAGCGTACTGTTTAGCTCCTACAATGAGCAGTTCTTC. It codes for CASSPSPRTSVLFSSYNEQFF.